Each of the 32 T cell receptor beta chains below was sequenced from the same sample in a study of breast tumors, draining lymph nodes, adjacent tissues. TCRdb reprocessed the multiplex PCR reads via MiXCR and lists one record per CDR3 protein. The sample records some 150,000 distinct CDR3 sequences, approximately 33% being singletons. The lymph nodes were axillary draining lymph nodes from breast cancer patients. Sequenced sample: axillary lymph node tissue. The receptor set was obtained from a female donor with breast cancer. Some clones in this sample may be carry-over from other donors' samples.

This clonotype was found many times. The chain recombines TRBV20-1 with TRBJ1-2; 9 bases fit TRBD1. This CDR3 spans 13 amino acids. The germline CDR1 and CDR2 sequences are DFQATT and SNEGSKA (reference sequence). The J segment lost 9 bases and the V segment lost 3 bases, leaving 8 bases of the junction unmatched. The CDR3 bases are TGCAGTGCTAGTGCTGGGACAGGGTCGAGCTACACCTTC. As protein: CSASAGTGSSYTF.

This clonotype appeared many times. The chain employs TRBV15 and TRBJ1-5, with D hard to call. CDR1 is LNHNV and CDR2 is YYDKDF in the germline V gene (reference sequence). CDR3 length: 16 amino acids. Trimming took 0 bases from V and 4 from J, leaving 13 bases between them. The CDR3 loop reads CATSRDPADPNQPQHF. CDR3 coding DNA: TGTGCCACCAGCAGAGATCCTGCCGACCCTAATCAGCCCCAGCATTTT.

This clonotype was recorded at least ten times. V usage is TRBV29-1 and J usage is TRBJ2-1, with 9 positions matching TRBD1. The CDR3 contains 15 residues. Germline values: CDR1 SQVTM, CDR2 ANQGSEA. This CDR3 reads CSLAGRTGVDNEQFF. Here the CDR3 DNA reads TGCAGTCTCGCGGGGAGGACAGGGGTCGACAATGAGCAGTTCTTC.

The chain recombines TRBV5-4 with TRBJ2-2; either TRBD1 or TRBD2 may fit D (6 bases each). From germline, CDR1 is SGHNT and CDR2 YYREEE (reference sequence). V was clipped by 0 bases and J by 5 bases, with 17 bases between them. This CDR3 has 17 amino acids. CDR3 in amino acids: CASSLEPPGAGTGELFF. CDR3 nucleotide sequence: TGTGCCAGCAGCTTGGAACCACCGGGGGCCGGAACCGGGGAGCTGTTTTTT.

There are many counts of this clonotype. The rearrangement links TRBV7-9 to TRBJ2-1; D is perhaps TRBD1 or TRBD2 (6 bases each). Germline V gene data show CDR1 as SEHNR and CDR2 as FQNEAQ (reference sequence). The CDR3 contains 14 residues. Trimming shortened V by 5 bases and J by 10 bases, and 18 bases separated the two germline ends. The CDR3 bases are TGTGCCAGCAGCGACAGCGGGTTCACAGGGGAGCAGTTCTTC. This gives the protein CASSDSGFTGEQFF.

The chain has TRBV7-3 and TRBJ2-5; 13 nucleotides match TRBD2. The V gene's germline CDR1 is SGHTA and CDR2 FQGTGA. The CDR3 runs to 16 residues. The CDR3 loop reads CASSVTTSGGAQAQYF. The CDR3 DNA sequence: TGTGCTAGTAGCGTCACCACTAGCGGGGGGGCGCAGGCCCAGTACTTC.

In its sample, this clonotype was seen a few times. Sequence at one end of the junction differs from germline and may be a read error. The chain carries TRBV11-2 and TRBJ1-1; D gene ambiguous. This CDR3 has 13 residues. The germline V gene encodes CDR1 SGHAT and CDR2 FQNNGV. CDR3 bases: TGTGCCAGCAGTTCCTCCTCTTACCCGCCAGGTGATTTT. Residues: CASSSSSYPPGDF.

This clonotype was seen ten or more times. The J gene is TRBJ2-5, the V gene TRBV7-9; tentative D call: TRBD2 (6 bases). The V end was cut by 4 bases, the J end by 0 bases, with 9 bases between. This CDR3 has 14 amino acids. Germline V gene sequence: CDR1 SEHNR, CDR2 FQNEAQ (reference sequence). CDR3 coding DNA: TGTGCCAGCAGCTCCCGGGACTACCAAGAGACCCAGTACTTC. Protein product: CASSSRDYQETQYF.

This clonotype was recorded a few times. A junction end diverges from the germline sequence, so it may reflect a read error. CDR3: CASSHSYSWGYTF. In DNA, the CDR3 is TGTGCCAGCAGTCACTCGTATTCTTGGGGCTACACCTTC. The chain combines TRBV6-5 with TRBJ1-2; D not certain. The CDR3 is 13 amino acids. CDR1 is MNHEY, CDR2 SVGAGI, per germline.

This chain connects TRBV12-3 or TRBV12-4 to TRBJ2-3; D unclear. The ends were cut back, 2 bases at V and 11 bases at J, with 20 bases in the middle. The CDR3 loop spans 15 amino acids. CDR3 nucleotides: TGTGCCAGCAGTTTAAACGGGTCTCCCTACAATGAGCAGTATTTT. Encoded protein: CASSLNGSPYNEQYF.

V is TRBV2 and J is TRBJ2-5; D not resolved. The germline V gene has CDR1 SNHLY and CDR2 FYNNEI. CDR3 size: 13 residues. V was clipped by 7 bases and J by 7 bases, with 16 bases between them. The CDR3 loop reads CASTGATKGTQYF. The CDR3 DNA reads as TGTGCCAGCACCGGAGCCACCAAAGGGACCCAGTACTTC.

There are many counts of this clonotype. The chain employs TRBV4-3 and TRBJ2-5, with a tentative D call TRBD2 (7 bases). CDR1 is LGHNA and CDR2 is YSLEER in the germline V gene. There are 15 residues in the CDR3. Between the trimmed V and J ends, which lost 0 bases and 5 bases, there was a span of 13 bases. The CDR3: CASSQDRRGGETQYF. CDR3 DNA sequence: TGCGCCAGCAGCCAAGATCGGAGGGGGGGGGAGACCCAGTACTTC.

The CDR3 loop is CASSRTSQYIQYF. The CDR3, as DNA: TGTGCCAGCAGTAGGACTAGTCAGTACATTCAGTACTTC. The chain carries TRBV28 and TRBJ2-4, with 7 bases that match TRBD2. The J segment lost 8 bases and the V segment lost 5 bases, leaving 6 bases of the junction unmatched. The CDR3 length is 13 residues. Germline V gene lookup returns CDR1 MDHEN and CDR2 SYDVKM.

As concerns this clonotype: One base away lies a much larger clone, so this may be a sequencing read error. The chain carries TRBV6-2 or TRBV6-3 and TRBJ2-7, with a weak D call TRBD2 (5 bases). The CDR3 covers 11 residues. In germline, CDR1 is MNHEY, CDR2 SVGEGT. The CDR3 protein is CASSHSGEQYF. CDR3 in DNA: TGTGCCAGCAGTCACTCGGGGGAGCAGTACTTC.

J is TRBJ2-2 and V is TRBV11-3; D unclear. The CDR3 has 9 amino acids. Trimming left V 3 bases short and J 10 bases short, with 0 bases between. Germline CDR1 is SGHNT and CDR2 is YENEEA. The CDR3 nucleotides read TGTGCCAGCAGCTTGGAGCTGTTTTTT. Translated: CASSLELFF.

V usage is TRBV7-9 and J usage is TRBJ1-1; TRBD1 might be the D (5 bases). The V gene lost 4 bases and the J gene lost 2 bases, with 8 bases spanning the gap. The germline V gene has CDR1 SEHNR and CDR2 FQNEAQ (reference sequence). The CDR3 runs to 13 residues. The CDR3 protein is CASSSQENTEAFF. The CDR3 nucleotides are TGTGCCAGCAGCTCACAGGAAAACACTGAAGCTTTCTTT.

The chain is built from TRBV14 and TRBJ1-3; D gene unclear. The CDR3 length is 14 residues. V gave up 1 base and J gave up 4 bases, with 8 bases separating them. CDR1 is SGHDN, CDR2 FVKESK, per germline. Here the CDR3 reads CASSQVDWGNTIYF. CDR3 coding DNA: TGTGCCAGCAGCCAAGTGGATTGGGGAAACACCATATATTTT.

This clonotype was observed at least ten times. Given a much more abundant clone one base away, this may be a read error. This chain connects TRBV5-6 to TRBJ2-7, with D maybe TRBD1 (6 bases). CDR1 is SGHDT, CDR2 YYEEEE, per germline. This CDR3 has 14 residues. Trimming pared 0 bases from V and 5 bases from J, leaving 12 bases between. The CDR3 here is CASSLDRAWDEQYF. The CDR3 region has the DNA TGTGCCAGCAGCTTGGACAGGGCCTGGGACGAGCAGTACTTC.

The chain combines TRBV6-5 with TRBJ2-1, with 11 bases aligning to TRBD2. CDR1 MNHEY and CDR2 SVGAGI come from the germline V gene. The CDR3 sequence is 17 residues long. With V trimmed by 5 bases and J by 8 bases, 14 bases remained unmatched. The CDR3 protein is CASSITPTSGTMDEQFF. The CDR3 DNA is TGTGCCAGCAGTATTACACCGACTAGCGGGACTATGGATGAGCAGTTCTTC.

The rearrangement uses TRBV28 and TRBJ1-1; D gene ambiguous. The V end was cut by 10 bases, the J end by 10 bases, with 22 bases between. CDR1 MDHEN and CDR2 SYDVKM come from the germline V gene. CDR3 length: 13 amino acids. The CDR3 nucleotides are TGTGCCACTTCAGGTTCCCCCTCCTTGAGAGCTTTCTTT. This encodes CATSGSPSLRAFF.

This clonotype was observed many times. The chain uses TRBV28 and TRBJ1-2; tentatively, D is TRBD1 (6 bases). CDR1 is MDHEN, CDR2 SYDVKM, per germline. V gave up 2 bases and J gave up 7 bases, with 8 bases separating them. The CDR3 contains 12 residues. The CDR3 sequence: CASSLRGVGYTF. The CDR3 DNA is TGTGCCAGCAGTTTAAGGGGGGTTGGCTACACCTTC.

This clonotype was found many times. Here the CDR3 reads CSAPARGARYVNEQFF. In nucleotides, the CDR3 is TGCAGTGCCCCGGCCCGGGGGGCCCGGTATGTCAATGAGCAGTTCTTC. The J gene is TRBJ2-1, the V gene TRBV20-1, with D tentatively TRBD2 (7 bases). This CDR3 contains 16 residues. Trimming took off 6 bases at V and 6 bases at J, with 24 bases between the two ends. CDR1 DFQATT and CDR2 SNEGSKA come from the germline V gene (reference sequence).

The chain combines TRBV4-3 with TRBJ2-7, with 7 nucleotides matching TRBD2. V lost 0 bases and J lost 8; bases outside the gene matches: 19. Germline values: CDR1 LGHNA, CDR2 YSLEER. CDR3 length: 18 residues. The CDR3: CASSQESTFLAEVEQQYF. As DNA, the CDR3 is TGCGCCAGCAGCCAAGAAAGTACATTCCTAGCGGAGGTAGAACAGCAGTACTTC.

Remarks on this clonotype: The CDR3 carries no conserved terminal phenylalanine or tryptophan, so it likely arises from a read error. This chain uses TRBV3-1 with TRBJ2-7, with a tentative D call TRBD1 (5 bases). This CDR3 comprises 13 residues. The V gene lost 4 bases and the J gene lost 3 bases, with 10 bases spanning the gap. Germline CDR1 LGHDT, CDR2 YNNKEL (reference sequence). The CDR3, as DNA: TGTGCCAGCAGCCCCGACAGACTCTACGAGCAGTACTCC. The encoded protein is CASSPDRLYEQYS.

Turning to this clonotype: The junction and the germline gene differ at one end; a read error may be behind it. The chain recombines TRBV11-2 with TRBJ1-6; a weak D match, TRBD1 (5 bases). The CDR3 loop spans 14 amino acids. Germline CDR1 reads SGHAT; CDR2 reads FQNNGV. This CDR3 is CASSPAGANSPLHF. The CDR3 DNA reads TGTGCCAGCAGCCCGGCTGGGGCGAATTCGCCCCTCCACTTT.

This clonotype is a singleton in its sample. A much bigger clone sits one base away, suggesting this may be a read error. The chain is built from TRBV6-2 or TRBV6-3 and TRBJ2-7; 9 nucleotides match TRBD2. J was trimmed by 5 bases and V by 7 bases; bases with no gene match: 6. The CDR3 length is 13 residues. Germline CDR1 MNHEY, CDR2 SVGEGT. The CDR3 sequence: CASTLSGSDEQYF. CDR3 nucleotide sequence: TGTGCCAGCACCCTTAGCGGGAGCGACGAGCAGTACTTC.

This clonotype was counted at least ten times. The genes are TRBV24-1 and TRBJ2-2; D gene unclear. The CDR3 extends over 16 amino acids. Germline CDR1 is KGHDR and CDR2 is SFDVKD. V was pared by 0 bases and J by 4 bases, with 11 bases between. The CDR3 region is CATSDLSGAATGELFF. The DNA of the CDR3 is TGTGCCACCAGTGATTTGTCCGGTGCGGCCACCGGGGAGCTGTTTTTT.

The V gene is TRBV5-8, the J gene TRBJ1-3; 12 nucleotides align to TRBD1. CDR3 length: 17 residues. The germline gives CDR1 SGHTS, CDR2 YDEGEE. The V and J ends lost 2 bases and 2 bases, in that order; junction bases with no gene match: 5. CDR3 sequence: CASSFPGQGAAGNTIYF. The CDR3 DNA sequence: TGTGCCAGCAGCTTCCCGGGACAGGGGGCCGCTGGAAACACCATATATTTT.

This clonotype has at least ten counts. The chain recombines TRBV6-2 or TRBV6-3 with TRBJ2-3, with 8 bases aligning to TRBD2. Germline loops: CDR1 MNHEY, CDR2 SVGEGT. J lost 4 bases, V lost 6 bases, and 15 bases had no gene match. This CDR3 is built from 17 residues. The CDR3 region is CASRAILADIGPDTQYF. For the CDR3, the DNA is TGTGCCAGCAGGGCCATACTAGCGGACATAGGCCCAGATACGCAGTATTTT.

Many counts were recorded for this clonotype. In nucleotides, the CDR3 is TGCGCCAGCAGCCCAGGTATCGACAGGACGAACTATGGCTACACCTTC. Residues: CASSPGIDRTNYGYTF. This rearrangement joins TRBV4-1 to TRBJ1-2, with TRBD1 as a possible D gene (6 bases). Germline V gives CDR1 MGHRA, CDR2 YSYEKL. This CDR3 is built from 16 residues. V was trimmed by 4 bases and J by 2 bases, leaving 17 bases between them.

This clonotype was recorded only once. A read error may account for a junction end that differs from germline. The rearrangement uses TRBV5-5 and TRBJ2-2; 9 bases align to TRBD2. Germline V lookup: CDR1 SGHKS, CDR2 YYEKEE (reference sequence). This CDR3 is built from 15 residues. The CDR3 nucleotides read TGTGCCGGTTTTGCTAGCGGGACGAACACCGGGAAGCTGTTTTTT. It is translated as CAGFASGTNTGKLFF. The full variable domain, with the rest looked up from reference TRBV5-5 and TRBJ2-2, is DAGVTQSPTHLIKTRGQQVTLRCSPISGHKSVSWYQQVLGQGPQFIFQYYEKEERGRGNFPDRFSARQFPNYSSELNVNALLLGDSALYLCAGFASGTNTGKLFFGEGSRLTVL.

The chain has TRBV20-1 and TRBJ1-1; weak D call: TRBD1 (6 bases). The CDR3 loop spans 13 amino acids. From germline, CDR1 is DFQATT and CDR2 SNEGSKA (reference sequence). With 6 bases removed from V and 0 bases from J, the gap between germline ends came to 11 bases. CDR3 coding DNA: TGCAGTGCCGCACAGGGTCTGAACACTGAAGCTTTCTTT. Its translation is CSAAQGLNTEAFF.